The rows below give T cell receptor beta chains drawn from one sample of a study of blood T cell repertoires in COVID-19. Assay: immunoSEQ multiplex PCR; the TCRdb copy retains only in-frame clones and omits some. The data hold around 270,000 clones, with approximately 86% observed a single time. The sequenced sample consisted of peripheral blood. Receptors were obtained from a human donor with COVID-19, enrolled during active disease. The donor label of this sample is uncertain. The CDR3 runs from the conserved cysteine through the conserved F or W. The D gene is left open where the match is weak. Clone sizes are given selectively: once, few, many, or a class where the clone is expanded.

abundance,j_gene,d_gene,v_gene,CDR3nt,CDR3aa
-,TRBJ1-2,TRBD1,TRBV5-1,TGCGCCAGCAGCTGGGGACAGGGAGATGGCTACACCTTC,CASSWGQGDGYTF
few,TRBJ1-2,-,TRBV19,TGTGCCAGTAAGACCTCTAGCCGGACAGACTATGGCTACACCTTC,CASKTSSRTDYGYTF
-,TRBJ2-1,-,TRBV7-2,TGTGCCAGCAGCTTAGTCTGGGGGGTGTACAATGAGCAGTTCTTC,CASSLVWGVYNEQFF
-,TRBJ2-7,TRBD2,TRBV7-9,TGTGCCAGCAGCTTAGGCCGGGACTATCCCCAGCAGTACTTC,CASSLGRDYPQQYF
few,TRBJ2-1,-,TRBV18,TGTGCCAGCTCACCTGTAGCGGCTGACAATGAGCAGTTCTTC,CASSPVAADNEQFF
-,TRBJ2-3,-,TRBV6-2/TRBV6-3,TGTGCCAGCAGCCCGAGAACCACAGATACGCAGTATTTT,CASSPRTTDTQYF
few,TRBJ1-3,-,TRBV5-5,TGTGCCAGCAGCTTGGACCTAAGCGCTGGAAACACCATATATTTT,CASSLDLSAGNTIYF
-,TRBJ1-5,-,TRBV5-1,TGCGCCAGCAGCTTGGACAGGGCAGGACAGCCCCAGCATTTT,CASSLDRAGQPQHF
-,TRBJ1-6,TRBD1,TRBV27,TGTGCCAGCAGTAGGGCGGGACAGGGTAATTCACCCCTCCACTTT,CASSRAGQGNSPLHF
-,TRBJ1-2,-,TRBV28,TGTGCCAGCAGTCCCGACTATGGCTACACCTTC,CASSPDYGYTF
-,TRBJ1-2,-,TRBV9,TGTGCCAGCAGGGGTGGACAGCCCTATGGCTACACCTTC,CASRGGQPYGYTF
once,TRBJ1-2,-,TRBV30,TGTGCCTGGAATGTGGAGGATTATGGCTACACCTTC,CAWNVEDYGYTF
-,TRBJ1-4,-,TRBV10-1,TGCGCCAGCAGTGAGTCCGGCAGGTCCAACGAAAAACTGTTTTTT,CASSESGRSNEKLFF
few,TRBJ2-5,TRBD2,TRBV11-3,TGTGCCAGCAGCTTTTCGGGGGGAGAGACCCAGTACTTC,CASSFSGGETQYF
-,TRBJ1-6,-,TRBV20-1,TGCAGTGCTAGTCAGTCGGGGATTAATTCACCCCTCCACTTT,CSASQSGINSPLHF
-,TRBJ2-5,TRBD1,TRBV19,TGTGCCAGTAGCTCGGGACAGGGCTACCAAGAGACCCAGTACTTC,CASSSGQGYQETQYF
-,TRBJ1-6,TRBD1,TRBV30,TGTGCCTGGAGTGTACCCCGACAGGGGGCTGGTAATTCACCCCTCCACTTT,CAWSVPRQGAGNSPLHF